The rows below give T cell receptor beta chains drawn from one sample of a study of blood T cells in healthy people across ages. TCRdb used MiXCR to reprocess the 5' RACE reads, holding one entry per CDR3 protein. In the table there are approximately 800,000 distinct CDR3 sequences, around half of which are singletons. Sequenced sample: blood. All receptors come from a man older than 75 in good health. Each CDR3 is given with its conserved first and last residue. The D gene is left open where the match is weak. Clone sizes are given selectively: once, few, many, or a class where the clone is expanded.

V	D	size	J	DNA	CDR3
TRBV20-1	.	.	TRBJ2-1	TGCAGTGTTCAACGGACGGGCCCCCAGTTCTTC	CSVQRTGPQFF
TRBV5-5	.	.	TRBJ2-2	TGTGCCAGCAGCTTAGAAATCGGGGAGCTGTTTTTT	CASSLEIGELFF
TRBV20-1	TRBD1	.	TRBJ2-1	TGCAGTGCTTCAGGACAGGCCGATAACAATGAGCAGTTCTTC	CSASGQADNNEQFF
TRBV20-1	.	.	TRBJ1-5	TGCAGTGCTAGTGATCCGGGCGGGAGCAATCAGCCCCAGCATTTT	CSASDPGGSNQPQHF
TRBV5-1	TRBD1	.	TRBJ2-7	TGCGCCAGCAGCTTGCCGACAGGGGCCCACTCCGCCTACGAGCGGTACTTC	CASSLPTGAHSAYERYF
TRBV27	.	.	TRBJ2-4	TGTGCCAGCAGTTCCCCAACCCGAGAACAGGGCGCCAAAAACATTCAGTACTTC	CASSSPTREQGAKNIQYF
TRBV7-2	.	.	TRBJ1-6	TGTGCCAGCAGCTTTGATTCACCCCTCCACTTT	CASSFDSPLHF
TRBV7-3	TRBD2	few	TRBJ2-3	TGTGCCAGCAGCTTAACGGGGCTAGCGGTCACAGATACGCAGTATTTT	CASSLTGLAVTDTQYF
TRBV20-1	TRBD2	.	TRBJ2-7	TGCAGTGCCAGCACTCGACTAGCGGGAACACACGAGCAGTACTTC	CSASTRLAGTHEQYF
TRBV28	.	.	TRBJ2-3	TGTGCCAGCAGTCGGACACATCTCCAGGTCCCAGATACGCAGTATTTT	CASSRTHLQVPDTQYF
TRBV28	.	few	TRBJ2-1	TGTGCCAGCAGTTTACTTAGACGGACGGGGTATGAGCAGTTCTTC	CASSLLRRTGYEQFF
TRBV20-1	.	few	TRBJ2-1	TGCAGTGCTAGAGATGGCGGAGACCCCTACAATGAGCAGTTCTTC	CSARDGGDPYNEQFF
TRBV10-3	.	many	TRBJ2-1	TGTGCCATCAGTGAGGGCGGAGGGAACAATGAGCAGTTCTTC	CAISEGGGNNEQFF
TRBV30	TRBD1	few	TRBJ1-4	TGTGCCTGGAGACGTCAAGGACAGGGGATCCAGCGTGAAAAACTGTTTTTT	CAWRRQGQGIQREKLFF
TRBV7-9	TRBD1	.	TRBJ2-1	TGTGCCAGCAGCGTGAGACAGGGGGCTGTCAATGAGCAGTTCTTC	CASSVRQGAVNEQFF
TRBV4-3	.	many	TRBJ2-3	TGCGCCAGCAGCCAAGATCTTGCGGGGGCCGGAGATACGCAGTATTTT	CASSQDLAGAGDTQYF
TRBV12-3/TRBV12-4	TRBD2	.	TRBJ2-3	TGTGCCAGCAGGCGGAGAGATCAGAGTAGCGGGAGTTATACGCAGTATTTT	CASRRRDQSSGSYTQYF
TRBV24-1	TRBD2	few	TRBJ2-5	TGTGCCACCAGTGATGAAACTAGCGGGAGTTGGAGCGGTGAGCAGTACTTC	CATSDETSGSWSGEQYF
TRBV21-1	.	.	TRBJ2-3	TGTGCCAGCACCCTAACAGGGGGCGGCACAGATACGCAGTATTTT	CASTLTGGGTDTQYF
TRBV20-1	.	few	TRBJ1-4	TGCAGTGCTAGCGCGAGGGGCCGATCCAGGGCCGCTAATGAAAAACTGTTTTTT	CSASARGRSRAANEKLFF
TRBV7-9	TRBD1	few	TRBJ2-7	TGTGCCACCTCAGGGGACAGGAGTGTTTACGAGCAGTACTTC	CATSGDRSVYEQYF
TRBV7-2	TRBD1	.	TRBJ2-7	TGTGCCAGCAGCCCAGAGGGGACAGCCTACGAGCAGTACTTC	CASSPEGTAYEQYF
TRBV29-1	TRBD1	.	TRBJ1-4	TGCAGCGTTTCCGGACAGGGGGAAAAACTGTTTTTT	CSVSGQGEKLFF
TRBV21-1	.	few	TRBJ2-2	TGTGCCCGGTGTGGGGGGATCACCGGGGAGCTGTTTTTT	CARCGGITGELFF
TRBV7-2	.	.	TRBJ2-4	TGTGCCAGCAGCGTAGCCAGGGACATTCAGTACTTC	CASSVARDIQYF
TRBV12-3/TRBV12-4	TRBD1	.	TRBJ1-1	TGTGCCAGCAGTTTCTCCTTCCAGTCAGGGGGCACTGAAGCTTTCTTT	CASSFSFQSGGTEAFF
TRBV5-1	.	few	TRBJ2-5	TGCGCCAGCGGCACAGGGAGTCTCACCCAAGAGACCCAGTACTTC	CASGTGSLTQETQYF
TRBV4-2	.	.	TRBJ2-6	TGTGCCAGCAGCCAAGATGGCACAGTTGGGGCCAACGTCCTGACTTTC	CASSQDGTVGANVLTF
TRBV20-1	.	.	TRBJ2-3	TGCAGTGCTAGAGTGTCTTGGGGAGATACGCAGTATTTT	CSARVSWGDTQYF